This T cell receptor beta chain was observed in a study of blood T cells in healthy people across ages. Combining a sample-barcoded 5' primer with a J-beta primer mix, a second PCR ran for roughly 7 to 12 cycles. TCRdb analysed the 5' RACE reads with MiXCR anew, one entry per CDR3 protein. The sample consists of about 830,000 distinct CDR3 sequences, around 62% of them appearing once. The V segment lost 4 bases and the J segment 8 bases; nucleotides outside the gene matches: 7. CDR3 size: 14 residues. The germline V gene has CDR1 LGHDT and CDR2 YNNKEL (reference sequence). Sample: blood. The sequence was collected from a man aged 30 to 39 in good health. The V gene is TRBV3-1, the J gene TRBJ1-2; TRBD1 matches at 10 bases. In DNA form, the CDR3 reads TGTGCCAGCAGCCTTTCCGGGACAGGGGACGGCTACACCTTC. Its protein product is CASSLSGTGDGYTF.